This T cell receptor (beta chain) was captured in a study of T cells after posttransplantation cyclophosphamide (dated by TCRdb to 2016 to 2017). The study in broad terms: T cell repertoire reconstitution was tracked by TRB sequencing after myeloablative bone marrow transplantation in which posttransplantation cyclophosphamide was used as GVHD prophylaxis. Samples from a few dozen PTCy-treated patients, along with samples from some 17 of their related bone marrow donors, underwent antigen receptor sequencing. Blood from all 35 or so PTCy patients who had 1-year posttransplant specimens underwent TRB sequencing. TRB sequencing was also done on up to about 3 additional blood samples from 2 to 5.2 years after transplant in 3 patients, and on pretransplant blood from 4 patients. Because TRA and TRB clonality were tightly correlated in fewer than 10 samples, subsequent TCR analyses were focused on TRB only. Public TRB sequences were queried against a database of over 3,000 sequences associated with responses to pathogens, tumor antigens, self-antigens and alloantigens.

A word on this clone: The specificity of this receptor is unknown. Base quality data are lacking; no much larger clone is found one base away.

Compared with germline, V lacks 10 bases and J lacks 9 bases; bases without a gene match: 10. Taken from cysteine to phenylalanine, the CDR3 has 13 residues. Of the read, only the CDR3 DNA is kept; its 39 bases are in frame from base 1. General study outcomes and caveats: Across 45 or so patients, TRB clonality was highly associated with recipient CMV seropositivity and CMV reactivation, and PTCy diversity was similar to diversity in CNI/methotrexate controls. At 1-2 months, donor-recipient similarity was low but rose over the first year, and the later blood repertoires were often dominated by donor CD8+ memory clones. The TRB repertoires of T cells infiltrating skin or GI tract showed only limited overlap with the TRB repertoires of T cells in blood.

Genomic DNA was the input for TRB sequencing, which was run either with the immunoSEQ assay at survey resolution or with the hsTCRB kit. The authors' pipeline ran thus. The immunoSEQ software handled initial read processing, and the LymphoSeq R package was used for repertoire analyses. For each TRB dataset, clonality was calculated as 1 minus normalized Shannon entropy, and the Gini coefficient was computed as well. To infer phenotypes in unsorted samples, TRB sequences from sorted subsets of the recipient or donor were mapped onto the unsorted samples of the same recipient. TCRdb holds this immuneACCESS table with in-frame rearrangements only. Some clones are missing; in checked studies, unresolved V genes explain under half, and the rest has no known cause. Clonal size and the V and J genes are those of that table, whereas D and trimming came from the DNA. The sample yields roughly 15,000 clones; around 87% were counted once. The top ten clones comprise approximately 3.4% of the sample.

The control cohort was around eleven patients given myeloablative marrow transplants with methotrexate plus a calcineurin inhibitor, sampled 1 year after transplant. Peripheral blood and bone marrow mononuclear cells were isolated by Ficoll-Hypaque density centrifugation and cryopreserved. Recombination linked TRBV5-3 to TRBJ2-1, and 10 bases in between align with TRBD2. TRBV5-3 is reported as an ORF; its role is uncertain. The receptor was derived from a male patient between 45 and 60 years old who received an allogeneic stem cell transplant from an unrelated donor, was CMV-positive, and had chronic GVHD only. After a transplant, some T cells may be the graft donor's own cells. The sequences come from PBMCs, collected after an allogeneic stem cell transplant with a calcineurin inhibitor and methotrexate. The DNA sequence follows: TGTGCCGGGAGCGGGAGGGGGCTTGGTGAGCAGTTCTTC. It translates as CAGSGRGLGEQFF.